A selection of T cell receptor beta chains follows, all from one sample in a study of T-cell memory formation after mild COVID-19. MiXCR, applied by TCRdb to the 5' RACE reads, yields one record per CDR3 protein. Here the sample spans around 200,000 distinct CDR3 sequences, under 20% being singletons. The specimen was PBMCs or a T cell subset sorted from them (not recorded which). These receptor sequences come from a young man who had mild COVID-19 (a few samples of this study predate the infection). Cell type and time point are not known. CDR3s include the opening cysteine and the closing phenylalanine or tryptophan. D genes are given only for firm matches. Clone size is not always given. Where it is, it says once, few, many or a class for expanded clones.

D gene	clone size	V gene	J gene	CDR3 protein	CDR3 DNA
.	few	TRBV5-5	TRBJ2-7	CASRVEGSSSYEQYF	TGTGCCAGCAGAGTTGAAGGAAGTAGCTCCTACGAGCAGTACTTC
.	.	TRBV21-1	TRBJ2-2	CASSSPSWRLTNTGELFF	TGTGCCAGCAGCTCACCTTCATGGAGATTAACGAACACCGGGGAGCTGTTTTTT
.	.	TRBV5-4	TRBJ2-2	CASSLVPGADGGELFF	TGTGCCAGCAGCTTGGTACCCGGGGCGGACGGCGGGGAGCTGTTTTTT
TRBD1	few	TRBV6-2/TRBV6-3	TRBJ2-3	CASSDRVRDTQYF	TGTGCCAGCAGTGACAGGGTAAGGGATACGCAGTATTTT
.	few	TRBV5-1	TRBJ1-6	CASSLEGITNSPLHF	TGCGCCAGCAGCTTGGAGGGAATTACTAATTCACCCCTCCACTTT
.	few	TRBV18	TRBJ2-5	CASSPPAVQETQYF	TGTGCCAGCTCACCACCGGCGGTACAAGAGACCCAGTACTTC
.	few	TRBV9	TRBJ1-5	CASSPNRGTYNQPQHF	TGTGCCAGCAGTCCCAATCGAGGGACATACAATCAGCCCCAGCATTTT
.	.	TRBV29-1	TRBJ2-7	CSVGTLGEQYF	TGCAGCGTTGGTACCCTGGGGGAGCAGTACTTC
TRBD2	many	TRBV5-1	TRBJ2-2	CASSLMTSGGIDMNTGELFF	TGCGCCAGCAGCTTGATGACTAGCGGGGGGATTGATATGAACACCGGGGAGCTGTTTTTT
.	.	TRBV7-2	TRBJ1-2	CASSLEIRRDYGYTF	TGTGCCAGCAGCTTAGAGATCCGCAGGGACTATGGCTACACCTTC
.	.	TRBV7-2	TRBJ1-1	CASRSDGTEAFF	TGTGCCAGCAGGTCCGACGGCACTGAAGCTTTCTTT
TRBD2	.	TRBV6-5	TRBJ2-5	CASTAGGTRFKTQYF	TGTGCCAGCACCGCGGGGGGGACTAGATTCAAGACCCAGTACTTC
TRBD2	.	TRBV3-1	TRBJ2-1	CASRRGSGGYNEQFF	TGTGCCAGCAGGCGTGGTAGCGGGGGGTATAATGAGCAGTTCTTC
TRBD1	many	TRBV20-1	TRBJ1-6	CSARTGGSGNSPLHF	TGCAGTGCTAGGACAGGGGGCAGCGGGAATTCACCCCTCCACTTT
TRBD1	.	TRBV7-3	TRBJ2-1	CASSYQGTEIYNEQFF	TGTGCCAGCAGTTACCAAGGGACAGAGATTTACAATGAGCAGTTCTTC
.	.	TRBV20-1	TRBJ2-7	CSAARLYEQYF	TGCAGTGCCGCCCGACTCTACGAGCAGTACTTC
.	.	TRBV6-5	TRBJ2-1	CASSVRQKSYNEQFF	TGTGCCAGCAGTGTGAGACAGAAGTCCTACAATGAGCAGTTCTTC
TRBD1	.	TRBV18	TRBJ2-6	CASSRTGGITGANVLTF	TGTGCCAGCTCGCGGACAGGGGGCATAACCGGGGCCAACGTCCTGACTTTC
TRBD2	few	TRBV12-3/TRBV12-4	TRBJ2-3	CASSAGTSGGQSTDTQYF	TGTGCCAGCAGCGCCGGGACTAGCGGGGGGCAAAGCACAGATACGCAGTATTTT
TRBD1	few	TRBV24-1	TRBJ2-2	CATSERDRGSTGELFF	TGTGCCACCAGTGAAAGGGACAGGGGTAGCACCGGGGAGCTGTTTTTT
.	.	TRBV20-1	TRBJ1-2	CSARGSTPGDGYTF	TGCAGTGCTAGAGGGTCGACACCGGGGGATGGCTACACCTTC
.	.	TRBV20-1	TRBJ2-1	CSAPDWRWDEQFF	TGCAGTGCCCCGGACTGGCGGTGGGATGAGCAGTTCTTC
.	few	TRBV24-1	TRBJ2-1	CATSDSGLFANEQFF	TGTGCCACCAGTGATTCCGGACTTTTCGCCAATGAGCAGTTCTTC
.	few	TRBV7-2	TRBJ1-1	CASSLSYQGIEAFF	TGTGCCAGCAGCTTATCCTATCAGGGTATTGAAGCTTTCTTT